This is a list of T cell receptor beta chains from one sample in a study of blood T cell repertoires in COVID-19. Repertoires were generated with immunoSEQ multiplex PCR, while TCRdb's copy carries only in-frame clones and drops some. The sample contains about 480,000 clones, about 89% of which appear only once. The sample taken for sequencing was peripheral blood. The receptors here all came from a woman aged 45-59 years with COVID-19, enrolled during active disease. Both conserved end residues are part of each CDR3. Each record gives: CDR3 protein, CDR3 DNA, clone size, D gene, J gene, V gene. A D gene is named only where the DNA matches it firmly. Size tells how often a clone was seen (once, few, many) or the class of an expanded clone, and some rows leave it out.

CDR3aa: CASMGGARNTEAFF
CDR3nt: TGTGCCAGCATGGGAGGGGCCAGGAACACTGAAGCTTTCTTT
abundance: once
d_gene: .
j_gene: TRBJ1-1
v_gene: TRBV2

CDR3aa: CASSYQGDTQYF
CDR3nt: TGTGCCAGCAGTTACCAGGGGGATACGCAGTATTTT
abundance: .
d_gene: .
j_gene: TRBJ2-3
v_gene: TRBV27

CDR3aa: CASSSLDGTGAYNEQFF
CDR3nt: TGTGCCAGCAGTTCCCTCGACGGGACAGGGGCCTACAATGAGCAGTTCTTC
abundance: .
d_gene: TRBD1
j_gene: TRBJ2-1
v_gene: TRBV27

CDR3aa: CASSSSASGLLSSYNEQFF
CDR3nt: TGTGCCAGCAGCTCATCGGCTAGCGGGCTCCTGAGCTCCTACAATGAGCAGTTCTTC
abundance: .
d_gene: TRBD2
j_gene: TRBJ2-1
v_gene: TRBV5-5

CDR3aa: CASSEGLVSGNTIYF
CDR3nt: TGTGCCAGCAGTGAAGGGCTCGTCTCTGGAAACACCATATATTTT
abundance: .
d_gene: .
j_gene: TRBJ1-3
v_gene: TRBV6-1

CDR3aa: CATSRTGFYEQYF
CDR3nt: TGTGCCACCAGCCGAACAGGGTTTTACGAGCAGTACTTC
abundance: .
d_gene: .
j_gene: TRBJ2-7
v_gene: TRBV24-1

CDR3aa: CASSFSLYEQYF
CDR3nt: TGTGCCAGCAGTTTTTCCCTTTACGAGCAGTACTTC
abundance: .
d_gene: .
j_gene: TRBJ2-7
v_gene: TRBV12-3/TRBV12-4

CDR3aa: CASSLAGGGYEQYF
CDR3nt: TGTGCCAGCAGCCTAGCGGGGGGCGGTTACGAGCAGTACTTC
abundance: .
d_gene: TRBD2
j_gene: TRBJ2-7
v_gene: TRBV28

CDR3aa: CASSIKVLGRGQGVSGNQPQHF
CDR3nt: TGTGCCAGTAGTATAAAAGTATTGGGGAGGGGACAGGGAGTTTCTGGCAATCAGCCCCAGCATTTT
abundance: few
d_gene: TRBD1
j_gene: TRBJ1-5
v_gene: TRBV19

CDR3aa: CASSSPTWTGSNQPQHF
CDR3nt: TGTGCCAGCAGTTCGCCAACTTGGACAGGGAGCAATCAGCCCCAGCATTTT
abundance: .
d_gene: TRBD1
j_gene: TRBJ1-5
v_gene: TRBV28

CDR3aa: CASSPQENYGYTF
CDR3nt: TGTGCCAGCTCACCACAAGAGAACTATGGCTACACCTTC
abundance: .
d_gene: .
j_gene: TRBJ1-2
v_gene: TRBV18

CDR3aa: CASSLVLTGSPRTQYF
CDR3nt: TGCGCCAGCAGCTTGGTTTTGACTGGATCTCCAAGGACGCAGTATTTT
abundance: .
d_gene: .
j_gene: TRBJ2-3
v_gene: TRBV5-1

CDR3aa: CASSLLEGVGGYTF
CDR3nt: TGCGCCAGCAGCTTGCTGGAGGGAGTCGGGGGCTACACCTTC
abundance: .
d_gene: .
j_gene: TRBJ1-2
v_gene: TRBV5-1

CDR3aa: CSGAANEKLFF
CDR3nt: TGCAGCGGGGCCGCGAATGAAAAACTGTTTTTT
abundance: .
d_gene: .
j_gene: TRBJ1-4
v_gene: TRBV29-1

CDR3aa: CASRNTGTYGYTF
CDR3nt: TGCGCCAGCAGGAACACAGGGACCTATGGCTACACCTTC
abundance: .
d_gene: .
j_gene: TRBJ1-2
v_gene: TRBV5-1

CDR3aa: CASAPEGLTNEKLFF
CDR3nt: TGTGCCAGCGCCCCAGAGGGTTTGACTAATGAAAAACTGTTTTTT
abundance: .
d_gene: .
j_gene: TRBJ1-4
v_gene: TRBV6-5

CDR3aa: CASSSLGTSGRQTWEWTQYF
CDR3nt: TGTGCCAGCAGCTCGCTCGGGACTAGCGGGAGACAGACCTGGGAGTGGACGCAGTATTTT
abundance: .
d_gene: TRBD2
j_gene: TRBJ2-3
v_gene: TRBV5-5